The subject of this entry is one T cell receptor (beta chain). What it recognizes is unknown. PCR primers comprised 60 Vbeta and 13 Jbeta primers. Some clones are missing from TCRdb's copy, which holds only in-frame ones; the method was immunoSEQ multiplex PCR. The sample records about 77,000 clones, approximately 80% being singletons. This specimen comes from a study of cytomegalovirus exposure and HLA in healthy donors. The overall study: The roughly 120 million unique TCR beta sequences, from approximately 170 million T cells, were found by an earlier analysis.

V gave up 4 bases and J gave up 0 bases; unmatched junction bases: 1. Germline V gene data show CDR1 as LNHNV and CDR2 as YYDKDF (reference sequence). The CDR3 runs to 16 residues. General study findings and limits: A few CMV-associated chains were confirmed in vitro to be specific for CMV antigens. HLA allele associations emerged for around 16,000 TCR beta sequences in a later analysis, at 0.05 false discovery rate.

This receptor was taken from a man aged 40-50 years in good health and CMV-seronegative. The gene calls are TRBV15 and TRBJ1-4, with 11 bases that match TRBD1. Specimen: PBMCs. The CDR3 DNA is TGTGCCACCAGCAAGGGACAGGGGGCAACTAATGAAAAACTGTTTTTT. The encoded protein is CATSKGQGATNEKLFF.